Here is one T cell receptor beta chain with its context. Participants were aged about 18 to 90 years, lived in under 30 US areas, and enrolled virtually. Each participant's cohort was designated according to participant-reported clinical history. Within 2 weeks before study entry, exposed participants met a COVID-19 case. Authors' data handling: How many nucleated cells were present was estimated from reference gene primer amplification. The assay was immunoSEQ multiplex PCR, and TCRdb's table has in-frame clones only and misses some. V and J calls and clone size come straight from that table; D and trimming were deduced from the DNA. The table has 400,000 to 500,000 clones, nearly 90% seen once. The germline CDR1 and CDR2 sequences are MDHEN and SYDVKM. Trimming left V 2 bases short and J 12 bases short, with 14 bases between. The CDR3 contains 14 residues. The data belong to a study of blood T cell repertoires in COVID-19.

Sequencing used PBMCs or T cells enriched from blood (not recorded which). This clonotype was obtained from a woman in her late teens or twenties who had been exposed to COVID-19. This chain joins TRBV28 and TRBJ1-6, with a tentative D call TRBD1 (6 bases). In DNA form, the CDR3 reads TGTGCCAGCAGTTTAGGGTACAGGGCGGTACCCCTCCACTTT. Encoded protein: CASSLGYRAVPLHF.